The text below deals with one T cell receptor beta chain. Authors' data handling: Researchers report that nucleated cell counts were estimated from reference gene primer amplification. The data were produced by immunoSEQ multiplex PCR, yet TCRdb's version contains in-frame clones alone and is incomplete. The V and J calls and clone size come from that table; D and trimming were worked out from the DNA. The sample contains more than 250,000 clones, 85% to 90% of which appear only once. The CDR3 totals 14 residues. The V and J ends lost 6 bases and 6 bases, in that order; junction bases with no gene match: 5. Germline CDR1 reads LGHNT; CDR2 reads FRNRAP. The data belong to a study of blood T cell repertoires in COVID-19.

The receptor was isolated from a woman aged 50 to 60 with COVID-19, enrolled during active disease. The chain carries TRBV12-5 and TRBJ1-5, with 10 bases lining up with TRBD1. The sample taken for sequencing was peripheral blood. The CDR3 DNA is TGTGCTAGTGGATCCGGGACAGGGGCTCAGCCCCAGCATTTT. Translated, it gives CASGSGTGAQPQHF.